The clone carrying this TCR delta chain is medium-sized. The same CDR3 is also encoded by other DNA sequences in this sample. TCRdb re-processed the RT-PCR reads using CATT. The data hold some 2,400 delta-chain clones, with roughly 2.5% observed a single time. V trimming: 1 base; J trimming: 0 bases; junction bases outside the gene matches: 13. Germline CDR1 and CDR2: GEAIGNYY and EKD. This CDR3 region has 19 residues. These data belong to a study of gamma-delta T cells after stem cell transplantation. The sequencing sample was made of gamma-delta T cells. The TCR sequence derives from a human donor. It is not recorded whose cells these are; they may come from a transplant donor. The rearrangement links TRDV2 to TRDJ1; TRDD3 matches 10 bases. The CDR3 region has the DNA TGTGCCTGTGACACACTTCGGCTACTGGGGGATCAGTACACCGATAAACTCATCTTT. Protein sequence: CACDTLRLLGDQYTDKLIF.